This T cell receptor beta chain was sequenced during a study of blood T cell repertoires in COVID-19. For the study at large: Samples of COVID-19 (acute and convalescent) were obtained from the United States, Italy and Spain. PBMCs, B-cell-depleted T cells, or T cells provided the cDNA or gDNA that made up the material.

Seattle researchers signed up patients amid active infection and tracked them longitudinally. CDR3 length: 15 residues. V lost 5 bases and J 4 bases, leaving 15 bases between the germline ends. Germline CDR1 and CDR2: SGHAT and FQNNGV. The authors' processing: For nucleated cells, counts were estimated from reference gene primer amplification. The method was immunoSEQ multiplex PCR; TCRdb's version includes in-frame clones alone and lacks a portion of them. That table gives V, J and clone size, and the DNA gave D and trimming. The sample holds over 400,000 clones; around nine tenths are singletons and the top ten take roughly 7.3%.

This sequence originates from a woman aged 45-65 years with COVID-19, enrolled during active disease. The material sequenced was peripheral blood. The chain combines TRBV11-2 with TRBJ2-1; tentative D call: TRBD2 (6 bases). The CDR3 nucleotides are TGTGCCAGCAGCCCGGAGGCTAGCGTTTACAATGAGCAGTTCTTC. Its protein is CASSPEASVYNEQFF.